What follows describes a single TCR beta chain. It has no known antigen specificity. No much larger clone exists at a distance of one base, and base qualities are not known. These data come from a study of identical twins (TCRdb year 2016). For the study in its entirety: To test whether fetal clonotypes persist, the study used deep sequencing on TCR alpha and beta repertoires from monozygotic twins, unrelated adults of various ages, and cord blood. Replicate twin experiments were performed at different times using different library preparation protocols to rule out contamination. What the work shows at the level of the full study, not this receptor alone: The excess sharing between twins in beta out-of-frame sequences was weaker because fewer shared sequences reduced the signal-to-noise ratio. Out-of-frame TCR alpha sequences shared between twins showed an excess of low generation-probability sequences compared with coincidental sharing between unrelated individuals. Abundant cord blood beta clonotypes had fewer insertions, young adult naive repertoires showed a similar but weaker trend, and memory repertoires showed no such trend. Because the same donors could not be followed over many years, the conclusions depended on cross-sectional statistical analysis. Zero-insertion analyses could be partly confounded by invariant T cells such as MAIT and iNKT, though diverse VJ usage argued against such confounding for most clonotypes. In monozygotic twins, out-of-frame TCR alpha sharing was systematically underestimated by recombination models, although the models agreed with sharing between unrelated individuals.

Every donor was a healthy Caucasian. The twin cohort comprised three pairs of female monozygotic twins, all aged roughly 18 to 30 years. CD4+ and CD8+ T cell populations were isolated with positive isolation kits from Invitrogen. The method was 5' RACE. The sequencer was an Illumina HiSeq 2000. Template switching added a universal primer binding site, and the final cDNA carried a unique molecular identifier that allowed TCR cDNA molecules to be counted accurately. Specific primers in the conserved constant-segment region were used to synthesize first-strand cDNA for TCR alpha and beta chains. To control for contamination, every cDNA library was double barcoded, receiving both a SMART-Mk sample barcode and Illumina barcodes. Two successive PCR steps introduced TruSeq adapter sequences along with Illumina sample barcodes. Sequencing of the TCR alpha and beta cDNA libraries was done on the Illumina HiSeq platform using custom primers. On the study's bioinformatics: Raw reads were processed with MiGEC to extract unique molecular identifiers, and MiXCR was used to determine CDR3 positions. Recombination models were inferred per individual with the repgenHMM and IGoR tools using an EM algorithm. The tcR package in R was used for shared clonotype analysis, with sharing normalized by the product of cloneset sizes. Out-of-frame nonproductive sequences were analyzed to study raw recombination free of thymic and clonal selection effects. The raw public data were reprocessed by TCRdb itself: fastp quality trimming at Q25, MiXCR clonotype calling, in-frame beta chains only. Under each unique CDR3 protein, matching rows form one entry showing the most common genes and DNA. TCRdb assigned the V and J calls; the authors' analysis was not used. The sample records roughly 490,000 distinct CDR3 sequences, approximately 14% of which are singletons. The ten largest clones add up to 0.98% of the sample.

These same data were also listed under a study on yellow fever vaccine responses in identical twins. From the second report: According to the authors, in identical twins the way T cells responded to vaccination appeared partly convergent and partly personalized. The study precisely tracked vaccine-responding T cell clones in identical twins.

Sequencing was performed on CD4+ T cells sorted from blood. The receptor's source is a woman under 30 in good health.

The CDR3 region reads CATQTGGYGYTF. Here is the DNA: TGTGCCACCCAGACAGGGGGCTATGGCTACACCTTC. The sequence joins TRBV27 to TRBJ1-2; TRBD1 lines up with 9 middle nucleotides. The cysteine opens and the phenylalanine closes a CDR3 of 12 amino acids. Of the read, only the CDR3 DNA is kept; its 36 bases are in frame from base 1. The germline V gene (reference sequence) specifies MNHEY as CDR1 and SMNVEV as CDR2. Trimming accounts for 10 bases at V and 4 bases at J, while the number of junction bases matched to no gene is 4.